This section outlines one TCR beta chain sequence together with its context. Its antigen is unknown. The sample comes from a study of shared clonotypes between healthy human individuals. Study conclusions and caveats: Clonotypes which were not shared had lower generation probabilities than clonotypes that all four donors shared.

Clones were sequenced by immunoSEQ multiplex PCR, and TCRdb holds only the in-frame ones, with some missing. The sample contains 600,000 to 700,000 clones, 73% of which appear only once. Sequenced sample: memory CD4+ T cells sorted from blood. The subset here: CD45RA-negative fraction. The source of this sequence is a young woman in good health.

CDR3 protein: CASSYQDTNYEQYF. The CDR3 DNA sequence: TGTGCCAGCTCCTACCAGGACACCAACTACGAGCAGTACTTC. The J gene is TRBJ2-7, the V gene TRBV18; possible D gene TRBD1, 5 bases. Looked up from germline, CDR1 is KGHSH and CDR2 is LQKENI. The CDR3 runs 14 residues. Deletions cut 6 bases from V and 3 bases from J, with 15 bases between.